This is a list of T cell receptor beta chains from one sample in a study of STAT5B mutations in CD4+ large granular lymphocyte leukemia. Clones were sequenced by immunoSEQ multiplex PCR, and TCRdb holds only the in-frame ones, with some missing. The sample lists over 25,000 clones, approximately 74% occurring once. Sequencing was done on a sample of CD4+ T cells from blood buffy coats. The receptors were sampled from a human donor in good health. The CDR3 runs from the conserved cysteine through the conserved F or W. Each record gives: D gene, clone size, V gene, J gene, CDR3 protein, CDR3 DNA. A D gene is named only where the DNA matches it firmly. Some rows have no size entry. The others give once, few or many, or a class for an expanded clone.

d_call: TRBD1; clone_size: NA; v_call: TRBV19; j_call: TRBJ1-5; cdr3_aa: CASSMSGGNSNQPQHF; cdr3_nt: TGTGCCAGTAGTATGTCAGGGGGGAATAGCAATCAGCCCCAGCATTTT
d_call: NA; clone_size: NA; v_call: TRBV15; j_call: TRBJ1-2; cdr3_aa: CATSRDPGAGGYTF; cdr3_nt: TGTGCCACCAGCAGAGATCCAGGGGCGGGCGGCTACACCTTC
d_call: TRBD1; clone_size: NA; v_call: TRBV11-3; j_call: TRBJ1-1; cdr3_aa: CASSPGDRGPPQDTEAFF; cdr3_nt: TGTGCCAGCAGCCCTGGGGACAGGGGGCCACCCCAGGACACTGAAGCTTTCTTT
d_call: TRBD1; clone_size: few; v_call: TRBV16; j_call: TRBJ1-1; cdr3_aa: CASSQWGTGREAFF; cdr3_nt: TGTGCCAGCAGCCAATGGGGGACAGGACGCGAAGCTTTCTTT
d_call: NA; clone_size: NA; v_call: TRBV5-1; j_call: TRBJ1-1; cdr3_aa: CASSREGGWRRGEAFF; cdr3_nt: TGCGCCAGCAGCCGAGAGGGGGGCTGGAGGCGTGGTGAAGCTTTCTTT
d_call: NA; clone_size: NA; v_call: TRBV5-4; j_call: TRBJ2-1; cdr3_aa: CASSLIHNEQFF; cdr3_nt: TGTGCCAGCAGCTTGATTCACAATGAGCAGTTCTTC
d_call: NA; clone_size: NA; v_call: TRBV5-4; j_call: TRBJ1-1; cdr3_aa: CASSTRVNTEAFF; cdr3_nt: TGTGCCAGCAGCACCAGGGTGAACACTGAAGCTTTCTTT
d_call: NA; clone_size: NA; v_call: TRBV10-1; j_call: TRBJ1-2; cdr3_aa: CASSESRNYGYTF; cdr3_nt: TGCGCCAGCAGTGAGTCCAGAAATTATGGCTACACCTTC
d_call: TRBD1; clone_size: few; v_call: TRBV7-2; j_call: TRBJ1-2; cdr3_aa: CASSARQGALGYTF; cdr3_nt: TGTGCCAGCAGCGCCAGACAGGGGGCGCTTGGCTACACCTTC
d_call: TRBD2; clone_size: few; v_call: TRBV9; j_call: TRBJ2-3; cdr3_aa: CASSLGLADTQYF; cdr3_nt: TGTGCCAGCAGCTTGGGACTAGCAGATACGCAGTATTTT
d_call: TRBD1; clone_size: NA; v_call: TRBV14; j_call: TRBJ1-4; cdr3_aa: CASSHGQGTELFF; cdr3_nt: TGTGCCAGCAGCCACGGACAGGGGACGGAACTGTTTTTT
d_call: NA; clone_size: NA; v_call: TRBV4-1; j_call: TRBJ2-7; cdr3_aa: CASSQDVPGADREQYF; cdr3_nt: TGCGCCAGCAGCCAAGACGTCCCGGGAGCAGATCGGGAGCAGTACTTC
d_call: TRBD1; clone_size: NA; v_call: TRBV7-2; j_call: TRBJ1-5; cdr3_aa: CASSIGQVNQPQHF; cdr3_nt: TGTGCCAGCAGCATAGGACAGGTCAATCAGCCCCAGCATTTT
d_call: NA; clone_size: NA; v_call: TRBV5-4; j_call: TRBJ2-1; cdr3_aa: CASSLGQGLYNEQFF; cdr3_nt: TGTGCCAGCAGCTTGGGGCAGGGGTTGTACAATGAGCAGTTCTTC
d_call: NA; clone_size: NA; v_call: TRBV7-2; j_call: TRBJ1-3; cdr3_aa: CASSYSGAQSGNTIYF; cdr3_nt: TGTGCCAGCAGCTATTCCGGGGCCCAATCTGGAAACACCATATATTTT
d_call: TRBD2; clone_size: NA; v_call: TRBV6-5; j_call: TRBJ2-1; cdr3_aa: CASSRTSGGANEQFF; cdr3_nt: TGTGCCAGCAGCCGGACTAGCGGGGGTGCCAATGAGCAGTTCTTC
d_call: NA; clone_size: NA; v_call: TRBV2; j_call: TRBJ1-6; cdr3_aa: CASSATGLYNSPLHF; cdr3_nt: TGTGCCAGCAGTGCGACGGGCCTCTATAATTCACCCCTCCACTTT
d_call: NA; clone_size: NA; v_call: TRBV10-1; j_call: TRBJ2-5; cdr3_aa: CASSGSGEETQYF; cdr3_nt: TGCGCCAGCAGTGGTTCAGGGGAAGAGACCCAGTACTTC
d_call: NA; clone_size: NA; v_call: TRBV7-6; j_call: TRBJ2-1; cdr3_aa: CASSLDPRGEQFF; cdr3_nt: TGTGCCAGCAGCTTGGACCCTCGGGGTGAGCAGTTCTTC
d_call: NA; clone_size: NA; v_call: TRBV11-2; j_call: TRBJ1-6; cdr3_aa: CASSPVSSYNSPLHF; cdr3_nt: TGTGCCAGCAGCCCCGTTAGCTCCTATAATTCACCCCTCCACTTT
d_call: NA; clone_size: NA; v_call: TRBV28; j_call: TRBJ1-5; cdr3_aa: CASTPWRAESFSSQHF; cdr3_nt: TGTGCCAGCACCCCATGGAGGGCCGAGTCCTTCAGCTCCCAGCATTTT
d_call: NA; clone_size: NA; v_call: TRBV28; j_call: TRBJ1-1; cdr3_aa: CASSLGRNTEAFF; cdr3_nt: TGTGCCAGCAGTTTGGGTAGGAACACTGAAGCTTTCTTT
d_call: NA; clone_size: NA; v_call: TRBV6-5; j_call: TRBJ1-2; cdr3_aa: CASRQGAGYGYTF; cdr3_nt: TGTGCCAGCAGGCAGGGTGCGGGGTATGGCTACACCTTC
d_call: NA; clone_size: NA; v_call: TRBV7-2; j_call: TRBJ2-3; cdr3_aa: CASSRSVSSTDTQYF; cdr3_nt: TGTGCCAGCAGTAGAAGCGTGTCTAGCACAGATACGCAGTATTTT
d_call: NA; clone_size: NA; v_call: TRBV30; j_call: TRBJ1-3; cdr3_aa: CARTEGRSGNTIYF; cdr3_nt: TGTGCCCGAACTGAAGGGCGCTCTGGAAACACCATATATTTT
d_call: NA; clone_size: NA; v_call: TRBV15; j_call: TRBJ1-2; cdr3_aa: CATSRDLDRSYGYTF; cdr3_nt: TGTGCCACCAGCAGAGATCTTGACAGGTCCTATGGCTACACCTTC
d_call: NA; clone_size: NA; v_call: TRBV18; j_call: TRBJ1-5; cdr3_aa: CASSRTGFDQPQHF; cdr3_nt: TGTGCCAGCTCACGAACAGGGTTCGATCAGCCCCAGCATTTT
d_call: NA; clone_size: NA; v_call: TRBV7-9; j_call: TRBJ2-5; cdr3_aa: CASRRQFREETQYF; cdr3_nt: TGTGCCAGCAGAAGACAGTTTCGAGAAGAGACCCAGTACTTC
d_call: NA; clone_size: NA; v_call: TRBV9; j_call: TRBJ2-3; cdr3_aa: CASSVGVGADTQYF; cdr3_nt: TGTGCCAGCAGCGTAGGGGTAGGGGCAGATACGCAGTATTTT
d_call: NA; clone_size: few; v_call: TRBV28; j_call: TRBJ2-7; cdr3_aa: CASSSTGFPQYF; cdr3_nt: TGTGCCAGCAGTTCGACGGGGTTTCCGCAGTACTTC
d_call: NA; clone_size: few; v_call: TRBV19; j_call: TRBJ1-2; cdr3_aa: CASSIAGITNYGYTF; cdr3_nt: TGTGCCAGTAGTATAGCAGGAATCACTAACTATGGCTACACCTTC
d_call: TRBD2; clone_size: NA; v_call: TRBV2; j_call: TRBJ2-1; cdr3_aa: CASRLRRASGSYEQFF; cdr3_nt: TGTGCCAGCAGATTACGTCGGGCTAGCGGGAGTTATGAGCAGTTCTTC
d_call: NA; clone_size: NA; v_call: TRBV11-1; j_call: TRBJ1-1; cdr3_aa: CASSPAPRNTEAFF; cdr3_nt: TGTGCCAGCAGCCCGGCCCCCCGAAACACTGAAGCTTTCTTT
d_call: NA; clone_size: NA; v_call: TRBV5-1; j_call: TRBJ2-1; cdr3_aa: CASSLDRVPYNEQFF; cdr3_nt: TGCGCCAGCAGCTTGGACAGGGTACCTTACAATGAGCAGTTCTTC
d_call: NA; clone_size: NA; v_call: TRBV7-2; j_call: TRBJ2-1; cdr3_aa: CASSTLGGGGSSYNEQFF; cdr3_nt: TGTGCCAGCAGCACCCTAGGGGGGGGCGGGAGTTCCTACAATGAGCAGTTCTTC
d_call: NA; clone_size: NA; v_call: TRBV7-3; j_call: TRBJ2-3; cdr3_aa: CASSYGRSTDTQYF; cdr3_nt: TGTGCCAGCAGCTACGGGAGAAGCACAGATACGCAGTATTTT
d_call: NA; clone_size: few; v_call: TRBV10-1; j_call: TRBJ1-5; cdr3_aa: CASSEGNQPQHF; cdr3_nt: TGCGCCAGCAGTGAGGGGAATCAGCCCCAGCATTTT
d_call: NA; clone_size: NA; v_call: TRBV5-1; j_call: TRBJ2-7; cdr3_aa: CASSPGDGHEQYF; cdr3_nt: TGCGCCAGCAGCCCCGGGGACGGCCACGAGCAGTACTTC
d_call: TRBD1; clone_size: NA; v_call: TRBV11-3; j_call: TRBJ1-2; cdr3_aa: CASSLEQGRGYTF; cdr3_nt: TGTGCCAGCAGCTTAGAACAGGGGCGAGGCTACACCTTC
d_call: TRBD1; clone_size: NA; v_call: TRBV10-1; j_call: TRBJ2-7; cdr3_aa: CASSLYHDLGTGSSYEQYF; cdr3_nt: TGCGCCAGCAGCCTTTACCATGATTTAGGGACAGGGTCCTCCTACGAGCAGTACTTC
d_call: NA; clone_size: NA; v_call: TRBV11-3; j_call: TRBJ2-5; cdr3_aa: CASSATGRQTQYF; cdr3_nt: TGTGCCAGCAGCGCTACAGGGAGGCAGACCCAGTACTTC
d_call: NA; clone_size: once; v_call: TRBV5-4; j_call: TRBJ1-2; cdr3_aa: CASSLAGVEGYTF; cdr3_nt: TGTGCCAGCAGCTTGGCGGGGGTAGAGGGCTACACCTTC
d_call: NA; clone_size: NA; v_call: TRBV6-6; j_call: TRBJ1-2; cdr3_aa: CASSPPGLLTYGYTF; cdr3_nt: TGTGCCAGCAGTCCCCCGGGACTGCTTACCTATGGCTACACCTTC
d_call: NA; clone_size: NA; v_call: TRBV11-3; j_call: TRBJ2-2; cdr3_aa: CASSPRVNTGELFF; cdr3_nt: TGTGCCAGCAGCCCCCGGGTGAACACCGGGGAGCTGTTTTTT
d_call: NA; clone_size: once; v_call: TRBV20-1; j_call: TRBJ2-2; cdr3_aa: CSVGDTGELFF; cdr3_nt: TGCAGTGTGGGGGACACCGGGGAGCTGTTTTTT
d_call: NA; clone_size: NA; v_call: TRBV19; j_call: TRBJ1-5; cdr3_aa: CASSISEGLSNQPQHF; cdr3_nt: TGTGCCAGTAGTATAAGTGAGGGCTTGAGCAATCAGCCCCAGCATTTT
d_call: NA; clone_size: NA; v_call: TRBV27; j_call: TRBJ1-5; cdr3_aa: CARFRICNQPQHF; cdr3_nt: TGTGCCCGCTTCAGGATTTGCAATCAGCCCCAGCATTTT
d_call: TRBD2; clone_size: NA; v_call: TRBV28; j_call: TRBJ2-5; cdr3_aa: CASRGGRETQYF; cdr3_nt: TGTGCCAGCCGGGGGGGCCGGGAGACCCAGTACTTC
d_call: TRBD1; clone_size: NA; v_call: TRBV19; j_call: TRBJ2-3; cdr3_aa: CASNTPGTGADTQYF; cdr3_nt: TGTGCCAGCAATACACCCGGGACAGGGGCAGATACGCAGTATTTT
d_call: NA; clone_size: NA; v_call: TRBV19; j_call: TRBJ1-6; cdr3_aa: CASKETGDSPLHF; cdr3_nt: TGTGCCAGTAAGGAGACCGGGGATTCACCCCTCCACTTT
d_call: TRBD2; clone_size: NA; v_call: TRBV7-2; j_call: TRBJ2-1; cdr3_aa: CASSLSGTSGRNEQFF; cdr3_nt: TGTGCCAGCAGCTTGTCCGGGACTAGCGGTCGGAATGAGCAGTTCTTC